This T cell receptor (beta chain) stems from a study of identical twins. Broader study findings: Analyses of zero insertions could be partly confounded by invariant MAIT and iNKT cells.

This CDR3 contains 15 residues. Trimming pared 5 bases from V and 3 bases from J, leaving 16 bases between. A word on this clonotype: What it binds is not known.

Via MiXCR, TCRdb re-called the 5' RACE reads, giving one row per CDR3 protein. This table has a few hundred thousand distinct CDR3 sequences, 8% to 9% appearing once. The sample was also linked to a second study, of yellow fever vaccine responses in identical twins.

The TCR was taken from a young woman in good health. The V and J genes are TRBV12-3 or TRBV12-4 and TRBJ1-1; no clear D gene. The sequenced sample consisted of memory (CD45RO+) T cells sorted from blood. CDR3 amino acids: CASSEGYRGDTEAFF. Here the CDR3 DNA reads TGTGCCAGCAGTGAAGGTTACCGGGGTGACACTGAAGCTTTCTTT.